This entry is about one T cell receptor beta chain. PCR employed 60 Vbeta and 13 Jbeta primers. TCRdb's copy holds only in-frame clones and misses some; the assay was immunoSEQ multiplex PCR. There are some 160,000 clones in the sample, with under 2.5% held by the top ten. This sample was included in a study of cytomegalovirus exposure and HLA in healthy donors. V trimming: 7 bases; J trimming: 4 bases; junction bases outside the gene matches: 6. This CDR3 has 14 amino acids. In germline, CDR1 is MDHEN, CDR2 SYDVKM. Sequencing input: PBMCs. The clonotype was recovered from a man aged 30 to 45 in good health and CMV-seronegative. The chain combines TRBV28 with TRBJ2-7, with TRBD1 identical over 11 bases. The CDR3 coding sequence is TGTGCCAGCAAAGAAGGACAGGGGGCGTACGAGCAGTACTTC. Translated, it gives CASKEGQGAYEQYF.